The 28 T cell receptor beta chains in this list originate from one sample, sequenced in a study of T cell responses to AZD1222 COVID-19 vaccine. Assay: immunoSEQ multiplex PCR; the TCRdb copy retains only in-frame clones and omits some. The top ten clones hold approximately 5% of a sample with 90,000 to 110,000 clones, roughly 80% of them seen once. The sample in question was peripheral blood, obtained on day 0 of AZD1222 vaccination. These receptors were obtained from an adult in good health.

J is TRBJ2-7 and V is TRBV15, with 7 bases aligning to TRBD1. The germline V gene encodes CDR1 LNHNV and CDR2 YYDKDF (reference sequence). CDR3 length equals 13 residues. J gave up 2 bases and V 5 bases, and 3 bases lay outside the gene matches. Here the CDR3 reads CATSWGQTYEQYF. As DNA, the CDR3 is TGTGCCACCAGCTGGGGACAGACCTACGAGCAGTACTTC.

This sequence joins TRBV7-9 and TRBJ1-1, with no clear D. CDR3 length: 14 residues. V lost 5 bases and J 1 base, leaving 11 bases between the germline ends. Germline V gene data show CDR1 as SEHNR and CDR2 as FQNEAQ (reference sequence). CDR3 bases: TGTGCCAGCAGCCGGAATCTGGGGAACACTGAAGCTTTCTTT. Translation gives CASSRNLGNTEAFF.

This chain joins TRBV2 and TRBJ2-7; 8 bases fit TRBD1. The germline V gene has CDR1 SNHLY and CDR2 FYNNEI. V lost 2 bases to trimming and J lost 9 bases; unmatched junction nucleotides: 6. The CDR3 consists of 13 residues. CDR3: CASSEFQGAVQYF. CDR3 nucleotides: TGTGCCAGCAGTGAATTCCAGGGGGCGGTGCAGTACTTC.

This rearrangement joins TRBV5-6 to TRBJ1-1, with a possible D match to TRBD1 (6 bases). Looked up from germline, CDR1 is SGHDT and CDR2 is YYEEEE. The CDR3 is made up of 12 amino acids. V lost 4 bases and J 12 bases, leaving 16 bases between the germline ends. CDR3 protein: CASSQGPSMTFF. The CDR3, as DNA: TGTGCCAGCAGCCAGGGGCCCAGTATGACTTTCTTT.

The DNA for the CDR3 is TGTGCCAGCAGCCAAGGCGGCGGAGTTAAAGAGCAGTACTTC. It translates to CASSQGGGVKEQYF. V gene TRBV3-1 (or the pseudogene TRBV3-2) combines with J gene TRBJ2-7, with D unclear. This CDR3 is built from 14 residues. Germline-derived CDR1 and CDR2 are LGHDT and YNNKEL (reference sequence). V shed 1 base and J shed 7 bases, with 14 bases lying between them.

This chain's CDR3 is CASRDIGEKLFF. The CDR3 DNA follows: TGTGCCAGCAGGGACATAGGTGAAAAACTGTTTTTT. V gene TRBV6-6 combines with J gene TRBJ1-4; the D gene is possibly TRBD1 (5 bases). V lost 6 bases, J lost 7 bases, and 9 bases lay in between. Germline CDR1 reads MNHNY; CDR2 reads SVGAGI (reference sequence). The CDR3 sequence is 12 residues long.

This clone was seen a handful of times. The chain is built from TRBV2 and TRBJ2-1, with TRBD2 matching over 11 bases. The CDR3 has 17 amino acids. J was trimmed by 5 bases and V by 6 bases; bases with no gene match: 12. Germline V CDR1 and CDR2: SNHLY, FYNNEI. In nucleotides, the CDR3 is TGTGCCAGCAGCCGTGTTAATAGCGGGGGGGTACACAATGAGCAGTTCTTC. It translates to CASSRVNSGGVHNEQFF.

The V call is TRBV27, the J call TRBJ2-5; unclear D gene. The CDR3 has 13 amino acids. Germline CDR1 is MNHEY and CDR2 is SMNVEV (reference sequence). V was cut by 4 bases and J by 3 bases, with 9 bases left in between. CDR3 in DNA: TGTGCCAGCAGTTCCTTGGTCAAAGAGACCCAGTACTTC. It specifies CASSSLVKETQYF.

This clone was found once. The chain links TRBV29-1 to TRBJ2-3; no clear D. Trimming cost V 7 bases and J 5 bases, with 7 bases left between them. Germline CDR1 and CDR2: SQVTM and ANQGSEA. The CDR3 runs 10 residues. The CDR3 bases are TGCAGCGGTAGAGAAGATACGCAGTATTTT. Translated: CSGREDTQYF.

The CDR3 sequence is CATLTGSGNTIYF. The CDR3 bases are TGTGCCACACTAACAGGTTCTGGAAACACCATATATTTT. This sequence joins TRBV10-3 and TRBJ1-3; D possibly corresponds to TRBD1 (5 bases). The ends were cut back, 10 bases at V and 1 base at J, with 11 bases in the middle. Germline CDR1 reads ENHRY; CDR2 reads SYGVKD. The CDR3 loop spans 13 amino acids.

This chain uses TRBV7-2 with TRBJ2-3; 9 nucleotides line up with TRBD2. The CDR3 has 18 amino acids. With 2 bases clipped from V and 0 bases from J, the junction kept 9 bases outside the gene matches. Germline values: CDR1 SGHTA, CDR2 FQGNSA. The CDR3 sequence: CASSLYLSSGGSTDTQYF. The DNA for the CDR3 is TGTGCCAGCAGCTTATACCTAAGTAGCGGGGGTAGCACAGATACGCAGTATTTT.

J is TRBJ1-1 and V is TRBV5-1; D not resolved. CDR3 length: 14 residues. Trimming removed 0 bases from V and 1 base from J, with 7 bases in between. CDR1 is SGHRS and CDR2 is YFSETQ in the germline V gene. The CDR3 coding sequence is TGCGCCAGCAGCTTGGGGTCGGGGAACACTGAAGCTTTCTTT. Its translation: CASSLGSGNTEAFF.

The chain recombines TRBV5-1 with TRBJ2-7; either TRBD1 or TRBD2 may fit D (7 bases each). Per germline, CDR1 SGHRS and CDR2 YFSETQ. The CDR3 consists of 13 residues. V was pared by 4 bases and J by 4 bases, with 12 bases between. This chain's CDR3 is CASSSGTVYEQYF. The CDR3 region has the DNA TGCGCCAGCAGCAGCGGGACAGTATACGAGCAGTACTTC. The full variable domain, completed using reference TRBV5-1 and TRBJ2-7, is KAGVTQTPRYLIKTRGQQVTLSCSPISGHRSVSWYQQTPGQGLQFLFEYFSETQRNKGNFPGRFSGRQFSNSRSEMNVSTLELGDSALYLCASSSGTVYEQYFGPGTRLTVT.

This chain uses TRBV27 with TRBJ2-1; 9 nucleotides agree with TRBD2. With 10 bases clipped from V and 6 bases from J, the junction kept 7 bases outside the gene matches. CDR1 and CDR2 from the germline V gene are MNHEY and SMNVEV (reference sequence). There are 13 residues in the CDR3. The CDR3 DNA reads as TGTGCCACCGGGACTAGCATATCCAATGAGCAGTTCTTC. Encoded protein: CATGTSISNEQFF.

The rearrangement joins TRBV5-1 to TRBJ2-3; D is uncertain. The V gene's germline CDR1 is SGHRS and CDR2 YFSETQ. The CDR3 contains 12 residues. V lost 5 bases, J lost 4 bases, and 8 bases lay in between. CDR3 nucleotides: TGCGCCAGCAGGGGGTCCGCAGATACGCAGTATTTT. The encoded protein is CASRGSADTQYF.

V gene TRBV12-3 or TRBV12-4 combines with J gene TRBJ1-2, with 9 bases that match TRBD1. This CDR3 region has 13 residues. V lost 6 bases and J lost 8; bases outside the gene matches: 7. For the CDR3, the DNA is TGTGCCAGCAGCCGGGACAGGGAAGGGGGCTACACCTTC. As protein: CASSRDREGGYTF.

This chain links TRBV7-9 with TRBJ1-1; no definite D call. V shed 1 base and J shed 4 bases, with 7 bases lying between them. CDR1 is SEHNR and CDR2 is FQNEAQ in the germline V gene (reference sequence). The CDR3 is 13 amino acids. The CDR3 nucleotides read TGTGCCAGCAGCTTAGTAGTGGCCACTGAAGCTTTCTTT. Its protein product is CASSLVVATEAFF.

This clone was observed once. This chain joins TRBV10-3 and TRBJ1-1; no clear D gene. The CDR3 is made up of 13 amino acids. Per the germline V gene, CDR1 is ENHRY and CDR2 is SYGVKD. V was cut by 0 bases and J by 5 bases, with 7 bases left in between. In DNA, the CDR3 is TGTGCCATCAGTGAGTCGGTTGGGACTGAAGCTTTCTTT. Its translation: CAISESVGTEAFF.

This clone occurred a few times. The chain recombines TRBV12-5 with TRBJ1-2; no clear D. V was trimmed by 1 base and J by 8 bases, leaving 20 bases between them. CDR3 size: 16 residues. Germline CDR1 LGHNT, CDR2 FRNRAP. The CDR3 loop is CASGLGQWGGLGGYTF. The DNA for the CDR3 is TGTGCTAGTGGTTTGGGGCAGTGGGGAGGCTTGGGAGGCTACACCTTC.

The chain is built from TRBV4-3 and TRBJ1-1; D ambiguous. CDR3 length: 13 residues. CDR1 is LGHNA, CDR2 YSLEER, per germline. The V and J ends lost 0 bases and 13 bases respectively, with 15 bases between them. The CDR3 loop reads CASSQDRWTVGFF. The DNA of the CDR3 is TGCGCCAGCAGCCAAGATCGTTGGACCGTAGGTTTCTTT.

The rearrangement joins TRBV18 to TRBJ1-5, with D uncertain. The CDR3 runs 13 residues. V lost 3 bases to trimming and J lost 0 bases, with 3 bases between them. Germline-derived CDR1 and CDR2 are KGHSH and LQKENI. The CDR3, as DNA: TGTGCCAGCTCACCGGGTAGCAATCAGCCCCAGCATTTT. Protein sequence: CASSPGSNQPQHF.

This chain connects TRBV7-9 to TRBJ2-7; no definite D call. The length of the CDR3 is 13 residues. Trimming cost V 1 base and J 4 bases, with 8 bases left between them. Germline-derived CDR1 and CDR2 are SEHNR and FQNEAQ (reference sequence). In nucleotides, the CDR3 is TGTGCCAGCAGCTTAGTAGTTGGGTACGAGCAGTACTTC. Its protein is CASSLVVGYEQYF.

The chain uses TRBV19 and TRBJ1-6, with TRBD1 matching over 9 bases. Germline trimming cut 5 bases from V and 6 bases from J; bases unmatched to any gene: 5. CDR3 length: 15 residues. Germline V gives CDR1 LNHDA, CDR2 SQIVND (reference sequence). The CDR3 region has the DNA TGTGCCAGTAGTGCCGGACAGGGGTTTAATTCACCCCTCCACTTT. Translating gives CASSAGQGFNSPLHF. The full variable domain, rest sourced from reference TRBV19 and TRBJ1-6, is DGGITQSPKYLFRKEGQNVTLSCEQNLNHDAMYWYRQDPGQGLRLIYYSQIVNDFQKGDIAEGYSVSREKKESFPLTVTSAQKNPTAFYLCASSAGQGFNSPLHFGNGTRLTVT.

In DNA, the CDR3 is TGTGCCAGCAGTTTACTGCAGAACACTGAAGCTTTCTTT. It codes for CASSLLQNTEAFF. This sequence joins TRBV12-3 or TRBV12-4 and TRBJ1-1; unclear D gene. The CDR3 covers 13 residues. V was cut by 2 bases and J by 1 base, with 5 bases left in between.

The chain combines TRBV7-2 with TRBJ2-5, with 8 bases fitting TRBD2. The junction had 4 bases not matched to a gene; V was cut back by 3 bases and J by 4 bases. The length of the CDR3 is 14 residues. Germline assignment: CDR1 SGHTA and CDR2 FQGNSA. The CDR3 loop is CASSFGGGRETQYF. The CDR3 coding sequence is TGTGCCAGCAGCTTCGGCGGGGGGCGAGAGACCCAGTACTTC.

The CDR3 region has the DNA TGTGCCACCAGCACCTGGACAGGGGAGGGAGAGACCCAGTACTTC. Translating gives CATSTWTGEGETQYF. The rearrangement joins TRBV15 to TRBJ2-5; TRBD1 agrees at 9 bases. CDR1 LNHNV and CDR2 YYDKDF come from the germline V gene (reference sequence). V dropped 4 bases and J dropped 4; count of bases not matched to a gene: 7. The CDR3 consists of 15 residues.

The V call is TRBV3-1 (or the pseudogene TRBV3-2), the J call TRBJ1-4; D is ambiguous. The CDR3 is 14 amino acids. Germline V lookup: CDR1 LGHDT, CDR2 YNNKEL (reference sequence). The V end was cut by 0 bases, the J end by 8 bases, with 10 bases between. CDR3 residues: CASSQDRHWEKLFF. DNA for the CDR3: TGTGCCAGCAGCCAAGACAGGCATTGGGAAAAACTGTTTTTT.

CDR3 sequence reads: CAAGVGGYGYTF. DNA of the CDR3: TGTGCGGCGGGGGTCGGCGGCTATGGCTACACCTTC. The chain joins TRBV6-5 to TRBJ1-2; D may be TRBD1 (5 bases). This CDR3 spans 12 amino acids. In germline, CDR1 is MNHEY, CDR2 SVGAGI.